Listed below are T cell receptor beta chains from one sample, sequenced in a study of T cell responses to AZD1222 COVID-19 vaccine. Only in-frame clones appear in the TCRdb table, and some are missing; sequencing was by immunoSEQ multiplex PCR. The sample lists some 130,000 clones, approximately 90% occurring once. The sample in question was peripheral blood, obtained on day 0 of AZD1222 vaccination. The receptor set was obtained from an adult in good health. Both conserved end residues are part of each CDR3. D genes are given only for firm matches. Rows give clone size only sometimes, using once, few, many, or a class for an expanded clone.

V	D	J	size	DNA	CDR3
TRBV7-2	.	TRBJ1-1	once	TGTGCCAGCAGCTTATATTCCGACTCATACACTGAAGCTTTCTTT	CASSLYSDSYTEAFF
TRBV7-9	.	TRBJ1-1	.	TGTGCCAGCAGCTTAGGATTGGCGAGGAACACTGAAGCTTTCTTT	CASSLGLARNTEAFF
TRBV3-1/TRBV3-2	TRBD1	TRBJ1-5	.	TGTGCCAGCAGCCTAGGGACAGGCAATCAGCCCCAGCATTTT	CASSLGTGNQPQHF
TRBV28	.	TRBJ2-1	.	TGTGCCAGCAGTCGTACCTCGGGGGATTACAATGAGCAGTTCTTC	CASSRTSGDYNEQFF
TRBV11-3	.	TRBJ1-1	.	TGTGCCAGCAGCTTACGCGGCGGCACTGAAGCTTTCTTT	CASSLRGGTEAFF
TRBV9	TRBD1	TRBJ1-1	once	TGTGCCAGCAGCCCCCGGACAGGCCCCATGAACACTGAAGCTTTCTTT	CASSPRTGPMNTEAFF
TRBV7-2	.	TRBJ2-1	.	TGTGCCAGCAGCTTAAACAGGGACAATGAGCAGTTCTTC	CASSLNRDNEQFF
TRBV7-7	.	TRBJ2-5	.	TGTGCTAGCAGCTTAATGGCAGGGCTGCGAGAGACCCAGTACTTC	CASSLMAGLRETQYF
TRBV9	.	TRBJ1-2	.	TGTGCCAGCAGCCCGGGAGGGGCCGCCCGTTTCTATGGCTACACCTTC	CASSPGGAARFYGYTF
TRBV2	.	TRBJ2-7	.	TGTGCCAGCAGAGACAGTGAAACTTCCTACGAGCAGTACTTC	CASRDSETSYEQYF
TRBV6-5	TRBD2	TRBJ2-1	.	TGTGCCACCAGGGAGGGATCGCGATCCTACAATGAGCAGTTCTTC	CATREGSRSYNEQFF
TRBV21-1	.	TRBJ2-5	.	TGTGCCAGCAGCAAACCCTACACCCCCCAACGGGCGACGAAGACCCAGTACTTC	CASSKPYTPQRATKTQYF
TRBV6-6	.	TRBJ1-5	.	TGTGCCAGCAGTTCTACAGCAAGCCAGCCCCAGCATTTT	CASSSTASQPQHF
TRBV6-5	.	TRBJ1-4	.	TGTGCCAGCAGCCACGACAGTGCAACTAATGAAAAACTGTTTTTT	CASSHDSATNEKLFF
TRBV27	.	TRBJ2-2	few	TGTGCCAGCAGTTTAGAGGGCGGGGAGCTGTTTTTT	CASSLEGGELFF
TRBV5-4	.	TRBJ1-2	.	TGTGCCAGCAGCTCTACAGGCGGGGGAGGCTACACCTTC	CASSSTGGGGYTF
TRBV5-1	.	TRBJ2-3	.	TGCGCCAGCAGCTTGTTGGCAGCCCCAAGCACAGATACGCAGTATTTT	CASSLLAAPSTDTQYF
TRBV7-3	.	TRBJ2-2	.	TGTGCCAGCAGCTTGGACAGACAGAACACCGGGGAGCTGTTTTTT	CASSLDRQNTGELFF
TRBV7-9	.	TRBJ1-5	.	TGTGCCAGCAGCTTAGCGGGGGTTAGCAATCAGCCCCAGCATTTT	CASSLAGVSNQPQHF
TRBV6-5	.	TRBJ1-5	.	TGTGCCAGCAGGATCGGGAATCAGCCCCAGCATTTT	CASRIGNQPQHF
TRBV2	TRBD2	TRBJ2-1	.	TGTGCCAGCAATAAACTAGCGGTGAAAAGAAATGAGCAGTTCTTC	CASNKLAVKRNEQFF
TRBV7-9	TRBD1	TRBJ2-1	.	TGTGCCAGCAGCCCCGTGGGGACAGGGGACAATGAGCAGTTCTTC	CASSPVGTGDNEQFF
TRBV6-5	.	TRBJ2-2	few	TGTGCCAGCAGGACAATCATGGACCCCGGGGAGCTGTTTTTT	CASRTIMDPGELFF
TRBV7-3	.	TRBJ2-1	few	TGTGCCAGCAGCTTAGGGGGCATCAATGAGCAGTTCTTC	CASSLGGINEQFF
TRBV5-1	.	TRBJ2-5	.	TGCGCCAGTGCTGGCCCAACTAGAGGAGAGACCCAGTACTTC	CASAGPTRGETQYF
TRBV4-2	TRBD1	TRBJ2-5	.	TGTGCCAGCAGCCAAGTCGGACAGGGAGGACAAGAGACCCAGTACTTC	CASSQVGQGGQETQYF
TRBV5-1	.	TRBJ1-1	.	TGCGCCAGCAGCTTGATGGGATGGAACACTGAAGCTTTCTTT	CASSLMGWNTEAFF
TRBV2	.	TRBJ1-5	.	TGTGCCAGCAGTGAATGGGGGGAAGGTCAGCCCCAGCATTTT	CASSEWGEGQPQHF
TRBV30	TRBD2	TRBJ2-2	.	TGTGCCTGGAGTGTAGGGCGGGAGAAGTGGAACACCGGGGAGCTGTTTTTT	CAWSVGREKWNTGELFF
TRBV2	TRBD1	TRBJ1-5	.	TGTGCCAGCAGTGAAATCCGGGACAGCGATCAGCCCCAGCATTTT	CASSEIRDSDQPQHF
TRBV4-1	.	TRBJ1-1	.	TGCGCCAGCAGCCCAAGTCCGGACGCGAACACTGAAGCTTTCTTT	CASSPSPDANTEAFF
TRBV14	.	TRBJ2-7	.	TGTGCCAGCAGCCATGGGCAAACCTACGAGCAGTACTTC	CASSHGQTYEQYF
TRBV11-2	.	TRBJ1-1	.	TGTGCCAGCAGCGGGCAAATGAACACTGAAGCTTTCTTT	CASSGQMNTEAFF
TRBV11-2	TRBD2	TRBJ2-5	.	TGTGCCAGCAGCTTTACTAGCGGGAGAGAGACCCAGTACTTC	CASSFTSGRETQYF
TRBV30	.	TRBJ2-5	.	TGTGCCTGGAGTGTGGGGTGGGGGTCCCGTCAAGAGACCCAGTACTTC	CAWSVGWGSRQETQYF
TRBV29-1	.	TRBJ1-4	.	TGCAGCGTACGCGCAACTAATGAAAAACTGTTTTTT	CSVRATNEKLFF
TRBV5-1	.	TRBJ2-7	.	TGCGCCAGCAGCTTGGGGGACATACTCGGGGAAGAGCAGTACTTC	CASSLGDILGEEQYF
TRBV7-6	TRBD1	TRBJ1-4	.	TGTGCCAGCAGCTTACTGGGGACAGGGGTTTCTAATGAAAAACTGTTTTTT	CASSLLGTGVSNEKLFF
TRBV7-2	.	TRBJ1-1	.	TGTGCCAGCAGCCCCTCCTGGACGAACACTGAAGCTTTCTTT	CASSPSWTNTEAFF
TRBV6-6	.	TRBJ1-1	.	TGTGCCAGCGGACTCTTGGGGCACAACACTGAAGCTTTCTTT	CASGLLGHNTEAFF